This T cell receptor (beta chain) comes out of a study of control samples from healthy donors and cancer patients. Libraries were prepared by immunoSEQ multiplex PCR; TCRdb keeps only in-frame clonotypes and omits some of them. This sample carries about 41,000 clones, 90% to 95% of them seen once, and the ten largest clones take around 25%. The CDR3 is 15 amino acids. From germline, CDR1 is MGHRA and CDR2 YSYEKL. The V segment lost 0 bases and the J segment 3 bases; nucleotides outside the gene matches: 1. The chain has TRBV4-1 and TRBJ2-1; TRBD1 aligns across 8 bases. Sample: blood. This receptor was identified in a man in his sixties in good health. Here the CDR3 DNA reads TGCGCCAGCAGCCAAGAGGACAGGGTCTACAATGAGCAGTTCTTC. Translated, it gives CASSQEDRVYNEQFF.